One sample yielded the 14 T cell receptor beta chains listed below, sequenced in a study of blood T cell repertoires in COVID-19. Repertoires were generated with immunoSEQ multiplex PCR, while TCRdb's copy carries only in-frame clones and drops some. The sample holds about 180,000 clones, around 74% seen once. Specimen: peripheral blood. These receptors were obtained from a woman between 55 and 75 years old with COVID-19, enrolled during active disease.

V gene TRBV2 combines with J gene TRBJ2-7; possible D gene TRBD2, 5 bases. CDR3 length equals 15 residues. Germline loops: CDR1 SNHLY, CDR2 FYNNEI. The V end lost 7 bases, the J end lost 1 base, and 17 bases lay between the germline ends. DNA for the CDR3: TGTGCCAGCATCCCGACCGCCAGCGGATCCTACGAGCAGTACGTC. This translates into CASIPTASGSYEQYV.

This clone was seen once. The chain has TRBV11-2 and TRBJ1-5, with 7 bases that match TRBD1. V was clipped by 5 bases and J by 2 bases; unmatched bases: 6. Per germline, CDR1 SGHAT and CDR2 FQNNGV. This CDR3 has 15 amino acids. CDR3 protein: CASSPEGARNQPQHF. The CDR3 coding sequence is TGTGCCAGCAGCCCCGAGGGGGCGCGCAATCAGCCCCAGCATTTT.

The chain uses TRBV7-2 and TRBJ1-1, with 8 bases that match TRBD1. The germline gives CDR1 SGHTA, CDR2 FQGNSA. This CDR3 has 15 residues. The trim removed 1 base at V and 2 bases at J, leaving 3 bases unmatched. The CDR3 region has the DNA TGTGCCAGCAGCTTAGTTTCAGGGGGCAACACTGAAGCTTTCTTT. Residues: CASSLVSGGNTEAFF.

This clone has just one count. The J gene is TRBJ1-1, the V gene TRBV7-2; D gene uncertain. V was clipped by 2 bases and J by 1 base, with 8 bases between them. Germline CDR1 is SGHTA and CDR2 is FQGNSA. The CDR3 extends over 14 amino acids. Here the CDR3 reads CASSLIPGNTEAFF. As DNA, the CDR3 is TGTGCCAGCAGCTTAATCCCGGGGAACACTGAAGCTTTCTTT.

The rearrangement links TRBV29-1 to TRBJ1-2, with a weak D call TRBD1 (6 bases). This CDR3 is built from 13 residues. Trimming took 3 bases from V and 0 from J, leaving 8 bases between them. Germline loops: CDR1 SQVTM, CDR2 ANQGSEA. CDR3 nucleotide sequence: TGCAGCGTTGACGGACAGACTAACTATGGCTACACCTTC. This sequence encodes CSVDGQTNYGYTF.

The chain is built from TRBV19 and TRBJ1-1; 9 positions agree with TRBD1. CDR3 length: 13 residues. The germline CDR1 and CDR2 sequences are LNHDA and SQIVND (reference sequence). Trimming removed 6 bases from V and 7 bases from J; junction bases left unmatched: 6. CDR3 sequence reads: CASSHRQGGEAFF. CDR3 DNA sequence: TGTGCCAGTAGCCATAGACAGGGGGGTGAAGCTTTCTTT.

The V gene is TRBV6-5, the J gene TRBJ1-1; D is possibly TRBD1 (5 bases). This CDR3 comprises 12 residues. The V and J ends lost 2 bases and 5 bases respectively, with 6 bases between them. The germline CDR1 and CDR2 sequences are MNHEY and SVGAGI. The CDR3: CASSYGGTEAFF. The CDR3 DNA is TGTGCCAGCAGTTACGGGGGGACTGAAGCTTTCTTT.

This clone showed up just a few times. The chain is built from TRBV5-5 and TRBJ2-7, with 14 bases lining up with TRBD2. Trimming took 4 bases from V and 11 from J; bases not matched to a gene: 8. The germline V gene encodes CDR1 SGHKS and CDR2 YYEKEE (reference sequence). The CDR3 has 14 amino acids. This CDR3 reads CASSRTSGGYPKYV. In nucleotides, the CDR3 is TGTGCCAGCAGCAGGACTAGCGGGGGGTACCCGAAGTACGTC.

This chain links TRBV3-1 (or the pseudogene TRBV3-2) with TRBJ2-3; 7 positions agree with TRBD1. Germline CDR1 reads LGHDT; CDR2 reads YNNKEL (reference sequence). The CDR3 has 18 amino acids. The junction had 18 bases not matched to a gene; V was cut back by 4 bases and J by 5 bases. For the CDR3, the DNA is TGTGCCAGCAGCCCGCCCTCCACCGGGACAGCCTTGGGAGATACGCAGTATTTT. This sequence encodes CASSPPSTGTALGDTQYF.

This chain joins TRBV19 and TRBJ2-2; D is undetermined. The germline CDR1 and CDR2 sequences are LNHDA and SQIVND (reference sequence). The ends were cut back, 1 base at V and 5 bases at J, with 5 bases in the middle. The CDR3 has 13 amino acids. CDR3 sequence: CASSIGHTGELFF. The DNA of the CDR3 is TGTGCCAGTAGTATAGGGCATACCGGGGAGCTGTTTTTT.

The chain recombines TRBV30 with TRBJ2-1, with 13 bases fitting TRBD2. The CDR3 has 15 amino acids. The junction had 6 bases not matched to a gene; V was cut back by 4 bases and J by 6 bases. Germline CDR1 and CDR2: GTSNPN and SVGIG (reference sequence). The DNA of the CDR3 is TGTGCCTGGAATCTTAGGACTAGCGGGAGCAATGAGCAGTTCTTC. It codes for CAWNLRTSGSNEQFF.

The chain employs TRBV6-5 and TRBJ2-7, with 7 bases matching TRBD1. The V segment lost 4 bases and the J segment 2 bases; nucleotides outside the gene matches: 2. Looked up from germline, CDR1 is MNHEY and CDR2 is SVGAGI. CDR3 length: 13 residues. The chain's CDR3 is CASSLGGTYEQYV. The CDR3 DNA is TGTGCCAGCAGTTTAGGGGGCACCTACGAGCAGTACGTC.

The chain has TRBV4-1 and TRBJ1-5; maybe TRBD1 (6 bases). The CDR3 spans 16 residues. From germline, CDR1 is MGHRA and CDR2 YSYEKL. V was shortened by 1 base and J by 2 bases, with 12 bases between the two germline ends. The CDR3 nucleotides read TGCGCCAGCAGCCAAGGGGGGGGCGCGCGCAATCAGCCCCAGCATTTT. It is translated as CASSQGGGARNQPQHF.

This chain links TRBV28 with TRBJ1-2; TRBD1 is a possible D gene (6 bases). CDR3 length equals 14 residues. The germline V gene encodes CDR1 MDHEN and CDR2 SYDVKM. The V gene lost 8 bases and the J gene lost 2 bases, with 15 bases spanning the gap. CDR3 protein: CASSTQGPNYGYTF. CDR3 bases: TGTGCCAGCTCGACACAGGGACCGAACTATGGCTACACCTTC.